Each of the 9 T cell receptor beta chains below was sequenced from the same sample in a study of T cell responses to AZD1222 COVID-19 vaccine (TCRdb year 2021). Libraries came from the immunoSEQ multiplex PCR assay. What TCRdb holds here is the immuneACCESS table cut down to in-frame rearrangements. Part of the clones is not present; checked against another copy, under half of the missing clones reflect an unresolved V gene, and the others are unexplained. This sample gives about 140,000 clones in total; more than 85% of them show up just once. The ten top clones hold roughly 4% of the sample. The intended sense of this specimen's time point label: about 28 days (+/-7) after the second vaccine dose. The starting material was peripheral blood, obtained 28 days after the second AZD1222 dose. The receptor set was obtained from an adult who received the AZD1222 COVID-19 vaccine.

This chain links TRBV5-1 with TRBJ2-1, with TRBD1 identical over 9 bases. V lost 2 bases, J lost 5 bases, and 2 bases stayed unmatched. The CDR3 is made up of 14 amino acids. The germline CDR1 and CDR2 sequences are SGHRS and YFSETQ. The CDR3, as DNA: TGCGCCAGCAGCTTAAGGACAGGGGACAATGAGCAGTTCTTC. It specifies CASSLRTGDNEQFF.

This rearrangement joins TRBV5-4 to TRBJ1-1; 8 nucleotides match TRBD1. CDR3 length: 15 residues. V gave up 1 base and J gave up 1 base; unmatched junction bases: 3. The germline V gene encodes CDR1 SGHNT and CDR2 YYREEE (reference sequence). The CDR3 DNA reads TGTGCCAGCAGCTTGAACAGGGGGTCGAACACTGAAGCTTTCTTT. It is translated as CASSLNRGSNTEAFF.

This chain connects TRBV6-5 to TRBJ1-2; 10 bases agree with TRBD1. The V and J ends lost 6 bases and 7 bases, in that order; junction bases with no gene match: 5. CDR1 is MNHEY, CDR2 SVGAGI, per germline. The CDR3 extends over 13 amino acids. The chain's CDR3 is CASRLGTGVGYTF. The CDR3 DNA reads TGTGCCAGCAGACTTGGGACAGGGGTTGGCTACACCTTC.

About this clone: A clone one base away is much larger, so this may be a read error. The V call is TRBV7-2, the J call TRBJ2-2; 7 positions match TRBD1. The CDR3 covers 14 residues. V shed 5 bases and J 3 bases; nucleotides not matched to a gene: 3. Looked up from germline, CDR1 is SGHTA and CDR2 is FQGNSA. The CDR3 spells CASSPQGDTGELFF. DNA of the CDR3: TGTGCCAGCAGCCCCCAGGGGGACACCGGGGAGCTGTTTTTT.

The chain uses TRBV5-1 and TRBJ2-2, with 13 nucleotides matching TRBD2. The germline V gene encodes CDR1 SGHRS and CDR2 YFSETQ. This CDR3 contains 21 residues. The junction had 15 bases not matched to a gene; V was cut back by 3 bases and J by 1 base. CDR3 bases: TGCGCCAGCAGCTCGACATTACCGGGACTAGCGGGACCACAGAACACCGGGGAGCTGTTTTTT. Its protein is CASSSTLPGLAGPQNTGELFF. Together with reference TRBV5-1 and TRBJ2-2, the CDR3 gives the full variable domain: KAGVTQTPRYLIKTRGQQVTLSCSPISGHRSVSWYQQTPGQGLQFLFEYFSETQRNKGNFPGRFSGRQFSNSRSEMNVSTLELGDSALYLCASSSTLPGLAGPQNTGELFFGEGSRLTVL.

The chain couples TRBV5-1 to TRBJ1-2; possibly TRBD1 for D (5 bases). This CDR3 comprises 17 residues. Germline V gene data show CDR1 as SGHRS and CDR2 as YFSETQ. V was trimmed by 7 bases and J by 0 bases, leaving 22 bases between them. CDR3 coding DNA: TGCGCCAGCGGACCCCCGGAGGGGCGCGGGGCTAACTATGGCTACACCTTC. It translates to CASGPPEGRGANYGYTF.

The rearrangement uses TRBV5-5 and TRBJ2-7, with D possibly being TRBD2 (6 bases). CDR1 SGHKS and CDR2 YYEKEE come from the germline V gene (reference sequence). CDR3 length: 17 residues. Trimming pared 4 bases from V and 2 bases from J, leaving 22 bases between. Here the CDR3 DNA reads TGTGCCAGCAGCCATGCAGGGCCCGGGAGCTGGGCCTACGAGCAGTACTTC. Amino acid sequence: CASSHAGPGSWAYEQYF.

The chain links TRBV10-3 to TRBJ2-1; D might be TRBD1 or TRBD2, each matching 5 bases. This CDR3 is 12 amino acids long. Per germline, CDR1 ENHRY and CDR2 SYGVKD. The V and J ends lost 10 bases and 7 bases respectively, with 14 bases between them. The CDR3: CATGTLRNEQFF. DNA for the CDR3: TGTGCCACCGGGACCTTGAGGAATGAGCAGTTCTTC.

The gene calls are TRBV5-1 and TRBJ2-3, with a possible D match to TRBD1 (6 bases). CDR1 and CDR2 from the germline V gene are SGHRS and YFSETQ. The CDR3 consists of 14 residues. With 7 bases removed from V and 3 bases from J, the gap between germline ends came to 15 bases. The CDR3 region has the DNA TGCGCCAGCGGACCAGGTACAGGGACAGATACGCAGTATTTT. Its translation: CASGPGTGTDTQYF.